This TCR beta chain was identified during a study of blood T cell repertoires in COVID-19. Study-wide background: COVID-19 samples, acute and convalescent, were from the United States, Italy and Spain.

The CDR3 is 14 amino acids. Germline CDR1 MRHNA, CDR2 SNTAGT. The V end was cut by 5 bases, the J end by 4 bases, with 14 bases between. Per the authors' pipeline: Reference gene primer amplification gave nucleated cell count estimates. Sequencing used immunoSEQ multiplex PCR; TCRdb keeps in-frame clones, though not all of them. V and J calls and clone size follow that table, whereas D and trimming were derived from the DNA. Of approximately 140,000 clones listed, about 86% are singletons. The chain links TRBV6-4 to TRBJ1-2, with D possibly TRBD1 on 5 matching bases. Sequences were obtained from peripheral blood. This clonotype originated in a woman aged 55-70 years with acute or convalescent COVID-19. CDR3 sequence (DNA): TGTGCCAGCAGTCCGGGGGTCTTGGGCTATGGCTACACCTTC. Amino acid sequence: CASSPGVLGYGYTF.